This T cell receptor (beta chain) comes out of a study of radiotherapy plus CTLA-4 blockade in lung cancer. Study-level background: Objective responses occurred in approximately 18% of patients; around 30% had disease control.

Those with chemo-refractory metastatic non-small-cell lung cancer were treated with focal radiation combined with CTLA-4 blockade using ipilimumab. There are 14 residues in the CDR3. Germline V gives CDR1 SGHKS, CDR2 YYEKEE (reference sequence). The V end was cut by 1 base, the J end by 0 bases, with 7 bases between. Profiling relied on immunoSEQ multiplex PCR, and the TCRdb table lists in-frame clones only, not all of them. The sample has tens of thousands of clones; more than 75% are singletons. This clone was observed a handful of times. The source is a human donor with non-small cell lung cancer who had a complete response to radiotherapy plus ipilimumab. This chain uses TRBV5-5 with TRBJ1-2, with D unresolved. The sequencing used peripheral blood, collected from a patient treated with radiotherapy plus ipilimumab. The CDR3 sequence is CASSLTRSNYGYTF. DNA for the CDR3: TGTGCCAGCAGCTTGACCAGGTCTAACTATGGCTACACCTTC.